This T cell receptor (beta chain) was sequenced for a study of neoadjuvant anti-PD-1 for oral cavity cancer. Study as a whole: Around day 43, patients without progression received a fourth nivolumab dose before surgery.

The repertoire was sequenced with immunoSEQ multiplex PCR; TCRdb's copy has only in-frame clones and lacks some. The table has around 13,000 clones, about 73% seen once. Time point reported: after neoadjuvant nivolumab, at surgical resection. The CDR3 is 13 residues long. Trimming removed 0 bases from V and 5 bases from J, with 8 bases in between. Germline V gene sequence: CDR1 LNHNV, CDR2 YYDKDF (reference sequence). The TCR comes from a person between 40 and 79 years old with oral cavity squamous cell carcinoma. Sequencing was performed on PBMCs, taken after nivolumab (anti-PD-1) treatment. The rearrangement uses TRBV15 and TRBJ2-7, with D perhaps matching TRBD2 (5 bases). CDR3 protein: CATSRDSGDEQYF. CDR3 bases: TGTGCCACCAGCAGAGATTCCGGGGACGAGCAGTACTTC.